These 12 T cell receptor beta chains came from one sample sequenced in a study of shared clonotypes between healthy human individuals. Assay used: immunoSEQ multiplex PCR; TCRdb lists only in-frame clones, some missing. The sample yields approximately 1,000,000 clones, about 80% seen once. Sequenced sample: memory CD4+ T cells from PBMCs. Subset in this sample: CD45RA-negative fraction. The receptors were gathered from a man younger than 35 in good health. Some clones in this sample may be carry-over from other donors' samples.

The DNA for the CDR3 is TGTGCCCGCCGGGACAGGGGGCTGGAGGACTATGGCTACACCTTC. Its translation: CARRDRGLEDYGYTF. The genes are TRBV2 and TRBJ1-2; 12 nucleotides align to TRBD1. V was pared by 11 bases and J by 3 bases, with 10 bases of the junction left unmatched. CDR1 SNHLY and CDR2 FYNNEI come from the germline V gene. The CDR3 is made up of 15 amino acids.

This clone occurred once. V gene TRBV6-6 combines with J gene TRBJ1-1; the match to TRBD1 covers 9 bases. CDR1 is MNHNY, CDR2 SVGAGI, per germline (reference sequence). The CDR3 loop spans 14 amino acids. With 6 bases clipped from V and 5 bases from J, the junction kept 7 bases outside the gene matches. The CDR3 loop is CASSPTGGRTEAFF. The CDR3 DNA reads TGTGCCAGCAGCCCGACAGGGGGTCGGACTGAAGCTTTCTTT.

This clone was counted only a few times. The rearrangement links TRBV30 to TRBJ2-1; 8 positions match TRBD1. The CDR3 is 13 amino acids. The germline V gene has CDR1 GTSNPN and CDR2 SVGIG (reference sequence). CDR3 in amino acids: CAFRGRSYNEQFF. Here the CDR3 DNA reads TGTGCATTCAGGGGGCGGTCCTACAATGAGCAGTTCTTC.

This rearrangement joins TRBV18 to TRBJ2-7; D ambiguous. The CDR3 length is 15 residues. Trimming pared 0 bases from V and 4 bases from J, leaving 13 bases between. The germline CDR1 and CDR2 sequences are KGHSH and LQKENI. The CDR3 here is CASSPPGFRVYEQYF. As DNA, the CDR3 is TGTGCCAGCTCACCACCGGGATTTCGGGTGTACGAGCAGTACTTC.

This clone was observed a few times. The chain recombines TRBV7-8 with TRBJ2-7, with a tentative D call TRBD2 (5 bases). Germline CDR1 reads SGHVS; CDR2 reads FQNEAQ. This CDR3 is built from 14 residues. Trimming shortened V by 5 bases and J by 6 bases, and 17 bases separated the two germline ends. The CDR3 region is CASSPERLAAEQYF. The CDR3 DNA sequence: TGTGCCAGCAGCCCGGAACGTCTAGCCGCCGAGCAGTACTTC.

J is TRBJ1-2 and V is TRBV25-1; TRBD1 matches at 9 bases. CDR1 is MGHDK, CDR2 SYGVNS, per germline. Losses at the gene ends were 0 bases for V and 7 bases for J; bases not matched to a gene: 3. The CDR3 has 14 residues. The CDR3 region is CASSEYGTGLGYTF. CDR3 in DNA: TGTGCCAGCAGTGAATATGGGACAGGGCTTGGCTACACCTTC.

The CDR3 nucleotides are TGTGCCAGTAGTATAGGTGGAGGGAGGCAAGGGAATGAGCAGTTCTTC. Translated, it gives CASSIGGGRQGNEQFF. The genes are TRBV19 and TRBJ2-1; D is possibly TRBD2 (6 bases). The germline CDR1 and CDR2 sequences are LNHDA and SQIVND (reference sequence). The CDR3 covers 16 residues. V dropped 1 base and J dropped 7 bases, with 17 bases sitting between them.

CDR3 sequence (DNA): TGCGCCAGCAATGATGGGATAAGGGGGCAAGACTATGGCTACACCTTC. It yields the protein CASNDGIRGQDYGYTF. V gene TRBV4-1 combines with J gene TRBJ1-2; the match to TRBD1 covers 7 bases. CDR1 is MGHRA and CDR2 is YSYEKL in the germline V gene. The trim removed 7 bases at V and 3 bases at J, leaving 14 bases unmatched. CDR3 length: 16 residues.

The table lists this clone with a few counts. The V gene is TRBV5-4, the J gene TRBJ2-7; D might be TRBD2 (6 bases). V lost 5 bases, J lost 4 bases, and 10 bases lay in between. This CDR3 is 12 amino acids long. Germline lookup yields CDR1 SGHNT and CDR2 YYREEE (reference sequence). CDR3 loop: CASSVAGYEQYF. The CDR3, as DNA: TGTGCCAGCAGTGTGGCGGGATACGAGCAGTACTTC.

The CDR3 DNA reads TGTGCCATCAGCCTTCGGGACCGGGCCGCCGAGCAGTACTTC. It yields the protein CAISLRDRAAEQYF. This rearrangement joins TRBV10-3 to TRBJ2-7; perhaps D is TRBD1 or TRBD2 (5 bases each). This CDR3 is 14 amino acids long. V was trimmed by 6 bases and J by 6 bases, leaving 18 bases between them. Germline CDR1 reads ENHRY; CDR2 reads SYGVKD.

The V and J genes are TRBV6-6 and TRBJ1-5, with 8 bases aligning to TRBD1. Per germline, CDR1 MNHNY and CDR2 SVGAGI (reference sequence). V gave up 5 bases and J gave up 2 bases; unmatched junction bases: 5. The CDR3 is 15 residues long. The CDR3 reads CASSPQGGGNQPQHF. In DNA form, the CDR3 reads TGTGCCAGCAGTCCACAGGGGGGGGGCAATCAGCCCCAGCATTTT.

The rearrangement uses TRBV1 and TRBJ2-7; the D call of TRBD2 is as the table states it, not checked on the DNA. TRBV1 represents a pseudogene. This CDR3 spans 8 amino acids. CDR3 nucleotides: TGCACCGCGGACGAGCAGTACTTC. Translated: CTADEQYF.